The clone carrying this T cell receptor beta chain was recorded at least ten times. The source of the sample is a study of response to subunit inactivated influenza vaccine. One entry per CDR3 protein results from TCRdb running MiXCR on the RT-PCR reads. In the table there are approximately 530,000 distinct CDR3 sequences, under 9% of which are singletons. The TCR comes from a man between 50 and 75 years old who received an inactivated influenza vaccine. The sample here was PBMCs from blood, taken less than 25 months after vaccination.

CDR3 protein: CSARDTMKSGSYNEQFF. The CDR3 DNA reads TGCAGTGCTAGAGATACCATGAAGAGTGGCTCCTACAATGAGCAGTTCTTC. V usage is TRBV20-1 and J usage is TRBJ2-1; D unclear. CDR1 is DFQATT, CDR2 SNEGSKA, per germline (reference sequence). Trimming stripped 0 bases from V and 0 bases from J, with 15 bases between. CDR3 length equals 17 residues.